This T cell receptor (beta chain) was documented in a study of shared clonotypes between healthy human individuals. Study-wide context: Three CD4 naive, three CD4 memory, two CD8 naive and one CD8 memory plate were used per donor. Study-wide points: Blood was the only sampled material, and tissue repertoires likely differ.

The CDR3 is 12 amino acids. Trimming left V 5 bases short and J 2 bases short, with 7 bases between. Germline V lookup: CDR1 MNHEY, CDR2 SVGAGI. A remark on this clone: Its antigen remains unidentified. Within the sample, other DNA sequences also encode this same CDR3.

In the original processing: Junction-only sequences without quality scores came from ImmunoSEQ, so filtering differed. Profiling relied on immunoSEQ multiplex PCR, and the TCRdb table lists in-frame clones only, not all of them. V and J calls and clone size are as listed in that table; D and trimming were resolved from the DNA. This table has about 680,000 clones, 73% appearing once. The sequence came from a woman in her thirties in good health. The rearrangement links TRBV6-5 to TRBJ2-7; D is unresolved. The sample comprised memory CD4+ T cells sorted from blood. The sample's subset: CD45RA-negative fraction. The chain's CDR3 is CASSPAPYEQYF. The CDR3 nucleotides read TGTGCCAGCAGTCCGGCGCCCTACGAGCAGTACTTC.